This T cell receptor beta chain emerged from a study of OX40 agonist ivuxolimab in advanced cancers. The study's findings and limits: CD4+ and CD8+ blood T cells expanded clonally by week 6 at 0.1 to 3.0 mg/kg. Expanded clones were, on average, more numerous among CD8+ T cells than CD4+.

Sequencing was performed with immunoSEQ multiplex PCR; in TCRdb, only in-frame clones are kept and a portion is missing. This repertoire shows 65,000 to 90,000 clones, more than 80% found once; its top ten account for 8.4%. On cycle 4 day 1 and cycle 7 day 1, as well as at baseline, blood was sampled. The J segment lost 7 bases and the V segment lost 7 bases, leaving 17 bases of the junction unmatched. The CDR3 extends over 16 amino acids. CDR1 and CDR2 from the germline V gene are MNHNY and SVGAGI (reference sequence). Points on this clone: The antigen is undetermined.

This TCR derives from an adult with an advanced solid tumor such as melanoma, head and neck, liver or kidney cancer. The chain has TRBV6-6 and TRBJ1-2; 8 bases fit TRBD1. Specimen: CD4+ or CD8+ T cells sorted from blood, collected in a trial of the OX40 agonist ivuxolimab. Written as DNA, the CDR3 is TGTGCCAGCACCGCCCCCCACAACAGGGGGTTCTTTGGCTACACCTTC. This gives the protein CASTAPHNRGFFGYTF.